Shown below are 26 T cell receptor beta chains from a single sample sequenced in a study. Via MiXCR, TCRdb re-called the RT-PCR reads, giving one row per CDR3 protein. The sample shows 650,000 to 800,000 distinct CDR3 sequences, more than 13% of them seen only once. The sample consisted of memory CD4+ T cells from blood. The receptors stem from a female donor in good health, serving as a healthy control.

The V and J genes are TRBV7-8 and TRBJ2-5; D not resolved. The CDR3 extends over 13 amino acids. V gave up 2 bases and J gave up 5 bases, with 9 bases separating them. Germline CDR1 and CDR2: SGHVS and FQNEAQ. In DNA, the CDR3 is TGTGCCAGCAGCTTACAAACCTGGGAGACCCAGTACTTC. Translated, it gives CASSLQTWETQYF.

The genes are TRBV12-3 or TRBV12-4 and TRBJ1-2; no definite D call. This CDR3 contains 14 residues. Trimming took off 0 bases at V and 8 bases at J, with 13 bases between the two ends. CDR3 sequence: CASSLADPWEGYTF. The CDR3 DNA reads TGTGCCAGCAGTTTAGCGGATCCGTGGGAAGGCTACACCTTC.

V and J are TRBV24-1 and TRBJ2-7; 11 positions match TRBD2. V trimming: 7 bases; J trimming: 3 bases; junction bases outside the gene matches: 7. CDR1 is KGHDR and CDR2 is SFDVKD in the germline V gene. This CDR3 has 15 residues. The CDR3 here is CATSSGTSGNYEQYF. The CDR3 DNA reads as TGTGCCACCAGCTCCGGGACTAGCGGTAACTACGAGCAGTACTTC.

This clonotype was counted a few times. CDR3 in amino acids: CASSSKTWGDFPDTQYF. The DNA for the CDR3 is TGCGCCAGCAGCTCGAAAACATGGGGGGATTTTCCAGATACGCAGTATTTT. V is TRBV5-1 and J is TRBJ2-3, with D perhaps TRBD2 (6 bases). The CDR3 is made up of 17 amino acids. CDR1 and CDR2 (germline): SGHRS, YFSETQ. V lost 3 bases, J lost 4 bases, and 21 bases lay in between.

The sample holds a few counts of this clonotype. V usage is TRBV9 and J usage is TRBJ2-2; D not certain. CDR1 and CDR2 from the germline V gene are SGDLS and YYNGEE. Trimming stripped 2 bases from V and 4 bases from J, with 12 bases between. The CDR3 is 15 amino acids. This chain's CDR3 is CASSVLGSTTGELFF. The CDR3 DNA sequence: TGTGCCAGCAGCGTCCTCGGGTCGACCACCGGGGAGCTGTTTTTT. Filled out from reference TRBV9 and TRBJ2-2, the complete variable domain reads DSGVTQTPKHLITATGQRVTLRCSPRSGDLSVYWYQQSLDQGLQFLIQYYNGEERAKGNILERFSAQQFPDLHSELNLSSLELGDSALYFCASSVLGSTTGELFFGEGSRLTVL.

This clonotype has just a few counts. The chain is built from TRBV7-2 and TRBJ2-1; TRBD2 aligns across 10 bases. The V segment lost 1 base and the J segment 2 bases; nucleotides outside the gene matches: 2. Germline V gene sequence: CDR1 SGHTA, CDR2 FQGNSA. This CDR3 has 16 residues. CDR3 amino acids: CASSLVLAGPYNEQFF. The CDR3 bases are TGTGCCAGCAGCTTAGTACTAGCGGGGCCCTACAATGAGCAGTTCTTC.

CDR3 protein: CASSEARLPLTDTQYF. For the CDR3, the DNA is TGTGCCAGCAGTGAAGCCAGGTTGCCCCTCACAGATACGCAGTATTTT. The chain carries TRBV6-1 and TRBJ2-3, with D unresolved. V was shortened by 0 bases and J by 2 bases, with 12 bases between the two germline ends. Germline V gene data show CDR1 as MNHNS and CDR2 as SASEGT. The CDR3 covers 16 residues.

This chain uses TRBV6-2 or TRBV6-3 with TRBJ2-7; TRBD1 agrees at 9 bases. This CDR3 spans 17 amino acids. The V gene's germline CDR1 is MNHEY and CDR2 SVGEGT. V shed 5 bases and J 0 bases; nucleotides not matched to a gene: 11. Written as DNA, the CDR3 is TGTGCCAGCAGTAAAGCCGGGACAGGGTACCGCTCCTACGAGCAGTACTTC. Protein: CASSKAGTGYRSYEQYF.

The CDR3 DNA reads TGCAGTGCTGGGACAGGGCTTTCCTACGAGCAGTACTTC. Its translation is CSAGTGLSYEQYF. The chain combines TRBV20-1 with TRBJ2-7, with TRBD1 matching 9 bases. The CDR3 loop spans 13 amino acids. Germline V gene lookup returns CDR1 DFQATT and CDR2 SNEGSKA (reference sequence). Losses at the gene ends were 5 bases for V and 1 base for J; bases not matched to a gene: 3.

This sequence joins TRBV11-2 and TRBJ2-3, with 10 bases matching TRBD2. Germline V lookup: CDR1 SGHAT, CDR2 FQNNGV. Germline trimming cut 4 bases from V and 3 bases from J; bases unmatched to any gene: 7. The CDR3 is 16 residues long. CDR3 region: CASSSLAGVQTDTQYF. CDR3 DNA sequence: TGTGCCAGCAGCTCCCTAGCGGGAGTGCAGACAGATACGCAGTATTTT.

In regard to this clonotype: The junction differs from germline at one of its ends, possibly a read error. This chain connects TRBV18 to TRBJ1-5, with 7 bases that match TRBD1. CDR1 is KGHSH and CDR2 is LQKENI in the germline V gene. This CDR3 region has 13 residues. Written as DNA, the CDR3 is TGTGCCAGCACCCGGGACAGAGATCAGCTCCAGCATTTT. It yields the protein CASTRDRDQLQHF.

There are a few counts of this clonotype. The chain couples TRBV7-3 to TRBJ2-2; 7 bases are shared with TRBD1. Germline values: CDR1 SGHTA, CDR2 FQGTGA. V gave up 0 bases and J gave up 7 bases; unmatched junction bases: 11. The CDR3 is made up of 17 amino acids. The CDR3 sequence is CASSLTGLAGGFGELFF. CDR3 nucleotide sequence: TGTGCCAGCAGCTTAACTGGCCTTGCAGGGGGTTTCGGGGAGCTGTTTTTT. The whole variable domain, filled in from reference TRBV7-3 and TRBJ2-2, reads GAGVSQTPSNKVTEKGKYVELRCDPISGHTALYWYRQSLGQGPEFLIYFQGTGAADDSGLPNDRFFAVRPEGSVSTLKIQRTERGDSAVYLCASSLTGLAGGFGELFFGEGSRLTVL.

This clonotype appeared a few times. V is TRBV27 and J is TRBJ2-5; 7 bases match TRBD1. CDR1 MNHEY and CDR2 SMNVEV come from the germline V gene (reference sequence). There are 17 residues in the CDR3. With 3 bases clipped from V and 5 bases from J, the junction kept 15 bases outside the gene matches. The CDR3 coding sequence is TGTGCCAGCAGTTTTTCGACGATGAACAGGGGAGAGGAGACCCAGTACTTC. This translates into CASSFSTMNRGEETQYF.

In its sample, this clonotype was seen many times. This chain joins TRBV7-2 and TRBJ2-1; 9 bases are shared with TRBD2. Losses at the gene ends were 1 base for V and 7 bases for J; bases not matched to a gene: 8. The CDR3 extends over 16 amino acids. CDR1 is SGHTA, CDR2 FQGNSA, per germline. CDR3 sequence (DNA): TGTGCCAGCAGCTTAGGGCGCGGGGGGGCCGGGAATGAGCAGTTCTTC. It translates to CASSLGRGGAGNEQFF.

The chain carries TRBV18 and TRBJ2-1; D could derive from TRBD1 or TRBD2 (5 bases each). Germline CDR1 KGHSH, CDR2 LQKENI. The CDR3 runs to 13 residues. V was trimmed by 6 bases and J by 6 bases, leaving 12 bases between them. The CDR3 loop is CASSLRDGNEQFF. In DNA form, the CDR3 reads TGTGCCAGCTCTCTCCGGGACGGCAATGAGCAGTTCTTC. The full variable domain, in which reference TRBV18 and TRBJ2-1 provide the parts outside the CDR3, is NAGVMQNPRHLVRRRGQEARLRCSPMKGHSHVYWYRQLPEEGLKFMVYLQKENIIDESGMPKERFSAEFPKEGPSILRIQQVVRGDSAAYFCASSLRDGNEQFFGPGTRLTVL.

About this clonotype: The CDR3 does not end in the conserved phenylalanine or tryptophan, so this is likely a read error. The V call is TRBV11-1, the J call TRBJ2-5; possible D gene TRBD2, 7 bases. CDR1 and CDR2 (germline): SGHAT, FQDESV (reference sequence). This CDR3 spans 16 amino acids. Between the trimmed V and J ends, which lost 5 bases and 2 bases, there was a span of 18 bases. The CDR3 here is CASSGEGGLLQETQYL. The DNA of the CDR3 is TGTGCCAGCAGCGGAGAGGGGGGACTACTACAAGAGACCCAGTACCTC.

V usage is TRBV6-1 and J usage is TRBJ1-4; D call uncertain. The germline V gene has CDR1 MNHNS and CDR2 SASEGT. The CDR3 runs 13 residues. The V and J ends lost 8 bases and 0 bases respectively, with 7 bases between them. Written as DNA, the CDR3 is TGTGCCAGCCAGAGGGCAACTAATGAAAAACTGTTTTTT. This codes for CASQRATNEKLFF.

This clonotype came up a few times. The gene calls are TRBV9 and TRBJ1-6; the match to TRBD1 covers 8 bases. V trimming: 4 bases; J trimming: 7 bases; junction bases outside the gene matches: 7. Germline CDR1 and CDR2: SGDLS and YYNGEE. This CDR3 spans 15 amino acids. The CDR3 DNA reads as TGTGCCAGCAGCACCGGACAGGGTGGGAATTCACCCCTCCACTTT. It specifies CASSTGQGGNSPLHF.

This clonotype was counted ten times or more. The gene calls are TRBV27 and TRBJ2-7; TRBD1 aligns across 8 bases. This CDR3 comprises 14 residues. V shed 8 bases and J 4 bases; nucleotides not matched to a gene: 10. Germline loops: CDR1 MNHEY, CDR2 SMNVEV (reference sequence). CDR3 loop: CASRFGTGFYEQYF. The CDR3 DNA reads TGTGCCAGCCGGTTCGGGACAGGTTTTTACGAGCAGTACTTC.

V gene TRBV7-2 combines with J gene TRBJ2-7, with D possibly being TRBD2 (6 bases). Trimming left V 6 bases short and J 4 bases short, with 13 bases between. The CDR3 has 13 residues. Germline assignment: CDR1 SGHTA and CDR2 FQGNSA. The CDR3 DNA reads TGTGCCAGCAGGAGACCGGGAGTTTACGAGCAGTACTTC. Amino acid sequence: CASRRPGVYEQYF.

This clonotype was counted a few times. The V gene is TRBV7-3, the J gene TRBJ2-1; D is tentatively TRBD1 or TRBD2 (6 bases each). V lost 5 bases and J lost 0, with 11 bases in between. In germline, CDR1 is SGHTA, CDR2 FQGTGA. This CDR3 is 15 amino acids long. CDR3: CASSPGATSYNEQFF. CDR3 sequence (DNA): TGTGCCAGCAGCCCGGGGGCGACCTCCTACAATGAGCAGTTCTTC.

This chain joins TRBV7-2 and TRBJ2-4; D not resolved. Germline CDR1 is SGHTA and CDR2 is FQGNSA. CDR3 size: 14 residues. Trimming stripped 4 bases from V and 6 bases from J, with 13 bases between. The CDR3 DNA follows: TGTGCCAGCAGCTCGACTGGGATTGGAAACATTCAGTACTTC. It translates to CASSSTGIGNIQYF.

The CDR3 region has the DNA TGTGCCAGCAGCTGGGCTTATGGCTACACCTTC. Protein product: CASSWAYGYTF. The chain joins TRBV7-2 to TRBJ1-2; no firm D call. There are 11 residues in the CDR3. Germline V gene data show CDR1 as SGHTA and CDR2 as FQGNSA. Trimming removed 4 bases from V and 5 bases from J, with 5 bases in between.

This clonotype was counted between two and nine times. V is TRBV5-6 and J is TRBJ2-5; D is unclear. This CDR3 has 14 residues. Germline-derived CDR1 and CDR2 are SGHDT and YYEEEE. V was clipped by 1 base and J by 2 bases, with 9 bases between them. As DNA, the CDR3 is TGTGCCAGCAGCTTGTCAATACAGCAAGAGACCCAGTACTTC. It is translated as CASSLSIQQETQYF.

This clonotype was observed a few times. The CDR3 DNA sequence: TGTGCCAGCAGCCAGGAGGACGGGACTGGATACTACGAGCAGTACTTC. It encodes CASSQEDGTGYYEQYF. This chain connects TRBV4-2 to TRBJ2-7; TRBD2 is a possible D gene (6 bases). Germline values: CDR1 LGHNA, CDR2 YNFKEQ. Trimming took 3 bases from V and 3 from J, leaving 18 bases between them. This CDR3 has 16 amino acids.

This clonotype was detected many times. In DNA, the CDR3 is TGTGCCAGCAGTTACAGAGAAGATAATTCACCCCTCCACTTT. Translating gives CASSYREDNSPLHF. V usage is TRBV6-5 and J usage is TRBJ1-6, with D unclear. The CDR3 extends over 14 amino acids. The germline V gene encodes CDR1 MNHEY and CDR2 SVGAGI. Trimming took 2 bases from V and 5 from J, leaving 7 bases between them.